This record concerns one T cell receptor beta chain sequence. In the study's own analysis: Amplification with reference gene primers provided the estimates of nucleated cell counts. The protocol was immunoSEQ multiplex PCR, while the TCRdb copy is restricted to in-frame clones and leaves out a portion. The DNA was the basis for D and trimming; V, J and clone size are from that table. The sample contains roughly 92,000 clones, about 90% of which appear only once. The record originates from a study of blood T cell repertoires in COVID-19. Overall study context: Samples of COVID-19 (acute and convalescent) were obtained from the United States, Italy and Spain. PBMCs, B-cell-depleted T cells, or T cells were the source of the cDNA or gDNA that made up the material.

This CDR3 region has 12 residues. V was clipped by 6 bases and J by 6 bases, with 11 bases between them. Looked up from germline, CDR1 is SGHAT and CDR2 is FQNNGV. Sequencing input: peripheral blood. The source is a human donor with acute or convalescent COVID-19. The donor label of this sample is uncertain. The chain recombines TRBV11-2 with TRBJ1-1; D gene uncertain. CDR3 residues: CASRGLGAEAFF. CDR3 nucleotides: TGTGCCAGCAGAGGACTGGGCGCTGAAGCTTTCTTT.